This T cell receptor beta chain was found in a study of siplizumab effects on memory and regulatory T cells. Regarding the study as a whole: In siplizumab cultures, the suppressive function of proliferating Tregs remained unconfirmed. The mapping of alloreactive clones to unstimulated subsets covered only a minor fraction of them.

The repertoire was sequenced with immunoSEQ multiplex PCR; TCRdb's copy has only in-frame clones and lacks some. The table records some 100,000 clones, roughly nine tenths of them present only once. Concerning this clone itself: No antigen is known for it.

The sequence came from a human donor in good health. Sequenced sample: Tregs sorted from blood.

The CDR3 DNA is TGCGCCAGCAGCGCCCGGACTAGCGGGAGTAGAGAGACCCAGTACTTC. Translating gives CASSARTSGSRETQYF. The gene calls are TRBV5-1 and TRBJ2-5; TRBD2 matches at 13 bases. Germline V gene data show CDR1 as SGHRS and CDR2 as YFSETQ. The CDR3 length is 16 residues. Losses at the gene ends were 4 bases for V and 4 bases for J; bases not matched to a gene: 7.